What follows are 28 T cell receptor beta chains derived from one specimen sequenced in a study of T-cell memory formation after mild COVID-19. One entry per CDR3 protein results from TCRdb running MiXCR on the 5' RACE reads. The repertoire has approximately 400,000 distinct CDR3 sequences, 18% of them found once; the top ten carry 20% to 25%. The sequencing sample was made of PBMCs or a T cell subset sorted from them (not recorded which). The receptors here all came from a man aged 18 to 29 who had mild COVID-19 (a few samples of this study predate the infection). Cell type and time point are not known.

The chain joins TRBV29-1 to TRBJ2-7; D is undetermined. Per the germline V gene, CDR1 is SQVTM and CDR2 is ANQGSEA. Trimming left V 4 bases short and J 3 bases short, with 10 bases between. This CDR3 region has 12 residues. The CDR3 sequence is CSVAGVGYEQYF. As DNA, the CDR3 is TGCAGCGTTGCTGGTGTCGGCTACGAGCAGTACTTC.

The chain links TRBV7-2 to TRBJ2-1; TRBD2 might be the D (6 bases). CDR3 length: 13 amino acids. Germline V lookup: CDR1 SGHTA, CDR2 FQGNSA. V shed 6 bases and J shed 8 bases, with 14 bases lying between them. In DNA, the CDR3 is TGTGCCAGCAGTCTGACTAGTTCGCATGAGCAGTTCTTC. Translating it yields CASSLTSSHEQFF.

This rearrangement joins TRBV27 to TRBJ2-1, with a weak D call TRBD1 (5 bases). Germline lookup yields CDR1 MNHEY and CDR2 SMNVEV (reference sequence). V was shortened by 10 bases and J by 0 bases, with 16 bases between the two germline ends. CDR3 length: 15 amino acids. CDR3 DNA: TGTGCCACCGGTCACAGGTCAGTCTCCTACAATGAGCAGTTCTTC. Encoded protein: CATGHRSVSYNEQFF.

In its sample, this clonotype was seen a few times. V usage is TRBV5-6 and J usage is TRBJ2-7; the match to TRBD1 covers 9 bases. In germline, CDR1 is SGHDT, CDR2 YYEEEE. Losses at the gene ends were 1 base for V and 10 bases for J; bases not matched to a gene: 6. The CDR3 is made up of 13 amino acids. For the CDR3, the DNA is TGTGCCAGCAGCTTGATCCGGGACAGGGATCAGTACTTC. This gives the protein CASSLIRDRDQYF.

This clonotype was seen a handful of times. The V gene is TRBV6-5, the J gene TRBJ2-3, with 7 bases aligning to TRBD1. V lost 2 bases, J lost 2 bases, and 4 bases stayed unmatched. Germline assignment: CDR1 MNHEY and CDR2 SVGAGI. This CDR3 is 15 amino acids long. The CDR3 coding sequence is TGTGCCAGCAGTTACGGAGACAGGGCCACAGATACGCAGTATTTT. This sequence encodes CASSYGDRATDTQYF.

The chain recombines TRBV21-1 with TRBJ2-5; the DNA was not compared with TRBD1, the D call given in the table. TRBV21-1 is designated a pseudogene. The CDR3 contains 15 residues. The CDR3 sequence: CASIVARGPQETQYF. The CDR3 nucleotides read TGTGCCAGCATCGTCGCAAGGGGGCCCCAAGAGACCCAGTACTTC.

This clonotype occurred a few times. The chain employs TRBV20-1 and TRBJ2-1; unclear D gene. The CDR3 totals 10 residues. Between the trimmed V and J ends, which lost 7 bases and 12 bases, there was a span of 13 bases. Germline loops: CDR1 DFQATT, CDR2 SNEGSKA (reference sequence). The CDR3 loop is CSVEHTGQFF. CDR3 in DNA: TGCAGTGTTGAACACACGGGGCAGTTCTTC.

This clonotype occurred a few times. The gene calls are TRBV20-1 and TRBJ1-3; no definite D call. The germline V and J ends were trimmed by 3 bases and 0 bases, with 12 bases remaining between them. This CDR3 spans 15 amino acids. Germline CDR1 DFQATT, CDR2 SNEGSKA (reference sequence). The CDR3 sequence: CSARDRTRSGNTIYF. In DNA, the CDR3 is TGCAGTGCTAGGGACCGGACCCGCTCTGGAAACACCATATATTTT.

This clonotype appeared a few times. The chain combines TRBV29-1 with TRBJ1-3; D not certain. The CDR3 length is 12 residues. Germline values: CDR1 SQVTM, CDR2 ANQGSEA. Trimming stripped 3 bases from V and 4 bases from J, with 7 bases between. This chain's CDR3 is CSVERRGNTIYF. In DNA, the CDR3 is TGCAGCGTTGAGAGGAGAGGAAACACCATATATTTT. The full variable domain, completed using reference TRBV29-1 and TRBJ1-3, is SAVISQKPSRDICQRGTSLTIQCQVDSQVTMMFWYRQQPGQSLTLIATANQGSEATYESGFVIDKFPISRPNLTFSTLTVSNMSPEDSSIYLCSVERRGNTIYFGEGSWLTVV.

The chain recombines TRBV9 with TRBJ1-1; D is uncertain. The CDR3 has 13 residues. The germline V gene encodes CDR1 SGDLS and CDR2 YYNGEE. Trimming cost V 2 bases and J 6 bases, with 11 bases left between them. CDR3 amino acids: CASSVGVSAEAFF. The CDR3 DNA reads TGTGCCAGCAGCGTCGGTGTTAGCGCTGAAGCTTTCTTT.

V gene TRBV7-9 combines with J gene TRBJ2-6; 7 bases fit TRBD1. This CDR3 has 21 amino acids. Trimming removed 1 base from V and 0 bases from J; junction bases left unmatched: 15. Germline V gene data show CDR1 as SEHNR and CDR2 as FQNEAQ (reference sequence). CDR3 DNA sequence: TGTGCCAGCAGCTTAGGGCGTCGACCTACAGGGGACCTCTCTGGGGCCAACGTCCTGACTTTC. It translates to CASSLGRRPTGDLSGANVLTF.

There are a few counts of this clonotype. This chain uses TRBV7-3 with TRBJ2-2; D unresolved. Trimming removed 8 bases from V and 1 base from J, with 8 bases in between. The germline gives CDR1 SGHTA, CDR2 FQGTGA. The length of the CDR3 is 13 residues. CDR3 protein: CASGKGNTGELFF. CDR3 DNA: TGTGCCAGCGGCAAAGGGAACACCGGGGAGCTGTTTTTT.

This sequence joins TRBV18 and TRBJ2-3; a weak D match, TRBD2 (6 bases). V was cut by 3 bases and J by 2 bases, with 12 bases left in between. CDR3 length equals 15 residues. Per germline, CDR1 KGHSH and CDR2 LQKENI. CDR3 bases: TGTGCCAGCTCACCTCTGGAGGGTATCACAGATACGCAGTATTTT. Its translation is CASSPLEGITDTQYF.

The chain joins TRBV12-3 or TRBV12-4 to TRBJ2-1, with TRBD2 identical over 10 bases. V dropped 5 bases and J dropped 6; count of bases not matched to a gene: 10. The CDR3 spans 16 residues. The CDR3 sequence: CASSAISGGPPNEQFF. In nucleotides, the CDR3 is TGTGCCAGCAGTGCTATTAGCGGGGGGCCCCCCAATGAGCAGTTCTTC.

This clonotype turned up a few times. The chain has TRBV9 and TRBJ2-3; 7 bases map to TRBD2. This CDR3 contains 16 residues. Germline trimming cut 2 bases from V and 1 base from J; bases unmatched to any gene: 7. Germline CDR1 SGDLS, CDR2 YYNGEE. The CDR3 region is CASSVGASGGTDTQYF. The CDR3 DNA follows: TGTGCCAGCAGCGTGGGCGCTAGCGGAGGCACAGATACGCAGTATTTT. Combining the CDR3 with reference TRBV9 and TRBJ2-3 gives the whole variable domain DSGVTQTPKHLITATGQRVTLRCSPRSGDLSVYWYQQSLDQGLQFLIQYYNGEERAKGNILERFSAQQFPDLHSELNLSSLELGDSALYFCASSVGASGGTDTQYFGPGTRLTVL.

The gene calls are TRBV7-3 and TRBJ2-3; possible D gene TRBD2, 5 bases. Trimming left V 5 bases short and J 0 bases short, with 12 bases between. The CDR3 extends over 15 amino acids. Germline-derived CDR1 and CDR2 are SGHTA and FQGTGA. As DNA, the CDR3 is TGTGCCAGCAGCCCGGACTCTTCTAGCACAGATACGCAGTATTTT. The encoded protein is CASSPDSSSTDTQYF. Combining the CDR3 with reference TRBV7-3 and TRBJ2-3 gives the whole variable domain GAGVSQTPSNKVTEKGKYVELRCDPISGHTALYWYRQSLGQGPEFLIYFQGTGAADDSGLPNDRFFAVRPEGSVSTLKIQRTERGDSAVYLCASSPDSSSTDTQYFGPGTRLTVL.

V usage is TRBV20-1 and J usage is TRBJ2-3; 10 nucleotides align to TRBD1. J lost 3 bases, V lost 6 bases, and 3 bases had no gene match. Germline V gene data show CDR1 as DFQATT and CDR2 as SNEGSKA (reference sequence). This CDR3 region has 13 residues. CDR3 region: CSAGTGDTDTQYF. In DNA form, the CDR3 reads TGCAGTGCCGGGACAGGGGATACAGATACGCAGTATTTT.

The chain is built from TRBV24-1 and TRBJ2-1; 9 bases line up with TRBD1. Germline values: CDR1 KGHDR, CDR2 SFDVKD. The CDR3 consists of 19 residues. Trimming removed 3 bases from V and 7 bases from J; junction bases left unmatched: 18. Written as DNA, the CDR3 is TGTGCCACCAGTGATACTACCGGAGCCGGGACAGGGACAGATAATGAGCAGTTCTTC. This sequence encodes CATSDTTGAGTGTDNEQFF.

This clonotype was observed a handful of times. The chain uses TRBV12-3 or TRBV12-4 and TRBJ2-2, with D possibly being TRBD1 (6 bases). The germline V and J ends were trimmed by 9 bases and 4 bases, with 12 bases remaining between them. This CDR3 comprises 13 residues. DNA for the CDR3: TGTGCCAGTGATCTCAGGGGCACCGGGGAGCTGTTTTTT. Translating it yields CASDLRGTGELFF.

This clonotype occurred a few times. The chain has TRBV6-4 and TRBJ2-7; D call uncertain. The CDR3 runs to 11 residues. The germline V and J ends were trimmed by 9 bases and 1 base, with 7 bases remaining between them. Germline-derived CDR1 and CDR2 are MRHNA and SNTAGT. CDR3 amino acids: CASGKSYEQYF. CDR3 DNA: TGTGCCAGTGGGAAGTCCTACGAGCAGTACTTC.

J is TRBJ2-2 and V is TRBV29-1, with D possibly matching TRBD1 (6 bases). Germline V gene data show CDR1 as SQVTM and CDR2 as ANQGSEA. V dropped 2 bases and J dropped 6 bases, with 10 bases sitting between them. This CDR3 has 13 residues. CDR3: CSVESDRSGELFF. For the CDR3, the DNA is TGCAGCGTTGAATCAGACAGGTCCGGGGAGCTGTTTTTT.

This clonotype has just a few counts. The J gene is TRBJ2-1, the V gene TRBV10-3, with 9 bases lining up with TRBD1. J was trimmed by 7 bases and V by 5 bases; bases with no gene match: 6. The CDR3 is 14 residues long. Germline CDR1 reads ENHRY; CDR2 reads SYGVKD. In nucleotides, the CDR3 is TGTGCCATCAGTCCGGGACAGGGAACGAATGAGCAGTTCTTC. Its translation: CAISPGQGTNEQFF.

The CDR3 loop is CSAAQGLAGGGTQYF. As DNA, the CDR3 is TGCAGTGCTGCCCAGGGACTAGCGGGGGGAGGGACGCAGTATTTT. The chain has TRBV20-1 and TRBJ2-3; the match to TRBD2 covers 15 bases. The CDR3 loop spans 15 amino acids. Germline V gene lookup returns CDR1 DFQATT and CDR2 SNEGSKA (reference sequence). The junction had 9 bases not matched to a gene; V was cut back by 5 bases and J by 9 bases.

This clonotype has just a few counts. CDR3: CASRPEGGGYTF. For the CDR3, the DNA is TGTGCCAGCAGACCCGAAGGGGGCGGCTACACCTTC. The chain links TRBV12-3 or TRBV12-4 to TRBJ1-2; TRBD1 agrees at 7 bases. The junction had 6 bases not matched to a gene; V was cut back by 6 bases and J by 8 bases. There are 12 residues in the CDR3.

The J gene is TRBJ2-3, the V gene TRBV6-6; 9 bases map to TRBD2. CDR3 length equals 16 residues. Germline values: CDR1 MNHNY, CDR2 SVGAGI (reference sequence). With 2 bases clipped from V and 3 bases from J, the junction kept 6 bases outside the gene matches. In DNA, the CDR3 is TGTGCCAGCAGTTACATCAAGCGGGAGGTGACAGATACGCAGTATTTT. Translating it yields CASSYIKREVTDTQYF.

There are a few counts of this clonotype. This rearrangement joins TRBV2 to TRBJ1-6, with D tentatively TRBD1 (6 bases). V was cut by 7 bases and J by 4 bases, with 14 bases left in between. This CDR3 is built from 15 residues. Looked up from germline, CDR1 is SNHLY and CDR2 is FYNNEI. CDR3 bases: TGTGCCAGCACGATGGACAGATTTTATAATTCACCCCTCCACTTT. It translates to CASTMDRFYNSPLHF.

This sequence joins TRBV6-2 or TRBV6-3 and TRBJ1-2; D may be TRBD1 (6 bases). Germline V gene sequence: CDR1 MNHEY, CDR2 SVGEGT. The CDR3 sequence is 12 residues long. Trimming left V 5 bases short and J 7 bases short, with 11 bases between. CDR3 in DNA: TGTGCCAGCAGTCAGGGGTGGAGTGGCTACACCTTC. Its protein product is CASSQGWSGYTF.

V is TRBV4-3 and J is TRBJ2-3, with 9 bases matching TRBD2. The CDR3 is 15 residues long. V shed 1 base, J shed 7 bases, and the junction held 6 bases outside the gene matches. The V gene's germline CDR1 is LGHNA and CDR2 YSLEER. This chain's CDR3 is CASSQGTSAAHTQYF. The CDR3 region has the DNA TGCGCCAGCAGCCAAGGGACTAGCGCCGCTCATACGCAGTATTTT.